Listed below are T cell receptor beta chains from one sample, sequenced in a study of blood T cell repertoires in COVID-19. Here immunoSEQ multiplex PCR was the method, and the copy in TCRdb shows in-frame clones only, minus some. The sample lists approximately 100,000 clones; about 92% were seen once. The sequencing sample was made of peripheral blood. These receptors all come from a woman older than 75 in a cohort sampled during active COVID-19. Each CDR3 is given with its conserved first and last residue. Fields, in order: CDR3 protein, CDR3 DNA, clone size, J gene, D gene, V gene. A D gene is named only where the DNA matches it firmly. Size is omitted from some rows. Given values are once, few, many or a class for expanded clones.

CDR3aa: CASTLQRNTGELFF; CDR3nt: TGTGCCAGCACTCTACAGAGAAACACCGGGGAGCTGTTTTTT; abundance: .; j_gene: TRBJ2-2; d_gene: .; v_gene: TRBV2
CDR3aa: CASSFRTGATGELFF; CDR3nt: TGTGCCAGCAGCTTCCGGACAGGGGCCACCGGGGAGCTGTTTTTT; abundance: .; j_gene: TRBJ2-2; d_gene: TRBD1; v_gene: TRBV7-2
CDR3aa: CASSPHQRGSTDTQYF; CDR3nt: TGTGCCAGCAGCCCACACCAGCGGGGGAGCACAGATACGCAGTATTTT; abundance: .; j_gene: TRBJ2-3; d_gene: TRBD2; v_gene: TRBV7-3
CDR3aa: CASSPTRGRDEQYF; CDR3nt: TGTGCCAGCTCACCAACGAGAGGGAGAGACGAGCAGTACTTC; abundance: .; j_gene: TRBJ2-7; d_gene: .; v_gene: TRBV18
CDR3aa: CASSPPADNEQFF; CDR3nt: TGTGCCAGCTCACCACCGGCCGACAATGAGCAGTTCTTC; abundance: once; j_gene: TRBJ2-1; d_gene: .; v_gene: TRBV18
CDR3aa: CASSQGSGESGYTF; CDR3nt: TGTGCCAGCAGCCAAGGATCGGGGGAGTCTGGCTACACCTTC; abundance: .; j_gene: TRBJ1-2; d_gene: .; v_gene: TRBV4-2
CDR3aa: CSASPLAGVNYEQYF; CDR3nt: TGCAGTGCTAGTCCACTAGCGGGAGTGAATTACGAGCAGTACTTC; abundance: .; j_gene: TRBJ2-7; d_gene: TRBD2; v_gene: TRBV20-1
CDR3aa: CSGGTVANYGYTF; CDR3nt: TGCAGCGGAGGGACTGTAGCTAACTATGGCTACACCTTC; abundance: .; j_gene: TRBJ1-2; d_gene: .; v_gene: TRBV29-1
CDR3aa: CASSLPRGSGRRDYEQYF; CDR3nt: TGTGCCAGCAGTCTACCCCGGGGAAGCGGGAGAAGGGACTACGAGCAGTACTTC; abundance: .; j_gene: TRBJ2-7; d_gene: TRBD2; v_gene: TRBV28
CDR3aa: CASSYGQGTGYTF; CDR3nt: TGTGCCAGCAGTTACGGCCAGGGGACTGGCTACACCTTC; abundance: once; j_gene: TRBJ1-2; d_gene: .; v_gene: TRBV6-6
CDR3aa: CASSPDRDRYGYTF; CDR3nt: TGTGCCAGCAGCCCGGACAGGGACCGCTATGGCTACACCTTC; abundance: .; j_gene: TRBJ1-2; d_gene: TRBD1; v_gene: TRBV3-1/TRBV3-2
CDR3aa: CASRAVGRNTEAFF; CDR3nt: TGTGCCAGTAGGGCCGTCGGGAGGAACACTGAAGCTTTCTTT; abundance: .; j_gene: TRBJ1-1; d_gene: .; v_gene: TRBV19
CDR3aa: CASSFAGLADYEQYF; CDR3nt: TGTGCCAGCAGCTTCGCTGGACTAGCGGACTACGAGCAGTACTTC; abundance: .; j_gene: TRBJ2-7; d_gene: TRBD2; v_gene: TRBV5-4
CDR3aa: CASSLSGTGDQPQHF; CDR3nt: TGTGCCAGCAGCCTATCCGGGACAGGGGACCAGCCCCAGCATTTT; abundance: few; j_gene: TRBJ1-5; d_gene: TRBD1; v_gene: TRBV5-4
CDR3aa: CASSFDITEAFF; CDR3nt: TGCGCCAGCAGCTTTGACATTACTGAAGCTTTCTTT; abundance: few; j_gene: TRBJ1-1; d_gene: .; v_gene: TRBV5-1
CDR3aa: CASSQSGASSGNTIYF; CDR3nt: TGTGCCAGCAGCCAATCGGGGGCCTCCTCTGGAAACACCATATATTTT; abundance: .; j_gene: TRBJ1-3; d_gene: .; v_gene: TRBV16
CDR3aa: CASIWTALNTEAFF; CDR3nt: TGTGCCAGCATCTGGACAGCATTGAACACTGAAGCTTTCTTT; abundance: once; j_gene: TRBJ1-1; d_gene: .; v_gene: TRBV6-5
CDR3aa: CASSYSIFSNYGYTF; CDR3nt: TGTGCCAGTAGTTACAGCATATTTTCTAACTATGGCTACACCTTC; abundance: few; j_gene: TRBJ1-2; d_gene: .; v_gene: TRBV19
CDR3aa: CASSERGGGIIFGEQFF; CDR3nt: TGTGCCAGCAGTGAACGGGGCGGGGGAATAATATTTGGTGAGCAGTTCTTC; abundance: .; j_gene: TRBJ2-1; d_gene: TRBD2; v_gene: TRBV2
CDR3aa: CASRPRQGSGGYTF; CDR3nt: TGTGCCAGCAGGCCTCGACAGGGTTCGGGGGGCTACACCTTC; abundance: once; j_gene: TRBJ1-2; d_gene: TRBD1; v_gene: TRBV27
CDR3aa: CASSVLAQASNTGELFF; CDR3nt: TGTGCCAGCAGCGTCCTCGCACAGGCGTCGAACACCGGGGAGCTGTTTTTT; abundance: .; j_gene: TRBJ2-2; d_gene: .; v_gene: TRBV9
CDR3aa: CAWSRGFEDEQYF; CDR3nt: TGTGCCTGGAGTAGGGGGTTTGAAGACGAGCAGTACTTC; abundance: .; j_gene: TRBJ2-7; d_gene: .; v_gene: TRBV30
CDR3aa: CASTRGSGSYNEQFF; CDR3nt: TGTGCCAGCACACGAGGGTCGGGGTCCTACAATGAGCAGTTCTTC; abundance: few; j_gene: TRBJ2-1; d_gene: .; v_gene: TRBV6-5
CDR3aa: CASSIDGQGARGYTF; CDR3nt: TGTGCCAGTAGTATAGACGGACAGGGGGCGCGTGGCTACACCTTC; abundance: .; j_gene: TRBJ1-2; d_gene: TRBD1; v_gene: TRBV19
CDR3aa: CASSGTRGANEKLFF; CDR3nt: TGTGCCAGCAGTGGGACCCGGGGGGCTAATGAAAAACTGTTTTTT; abundance: .; j_gene: TRBJ1-4; d_gene: .; v_gene: TRBV28
CDR3aa: CASSPLERAGYTF; CDR3nt: TGTGCCAGCAGCCCCCTGGAGAGGGCCGGCTACACCTTC; abundance: .; j_gene: TRBJ1-2; d_gene: .; v_gene: TRBV3-1/TRBV3-2